The rows below give T cell receptor beta chains drawn from one sample of a study of CD4+ T cells in melanoma. Data came from immunoSEQ multiplex PCR; TCRdb stores just in-frame clones and leaves some out. The top ten hold 15% to 20% of the sample, which has around 13,000 clones, approximately 62% seen once. Sample: cells from a culture (not recorded whether cultured in vitro). The receptors shown here come from a human donor with melanoma. Each CDR3 is given with its conserved first and last residue. A D gene is named only where the DNA matches it firmly. Size is stated for part of the rows, as once, few or many counts, or as a class when the clone is expanded.

cdr3_aa,cdr3_nt,d_call,clone_size,j_call,v_call
CASSSPPGRPNSPLHF,TGTGCCAGTAGTTCCCCCCCGGGACGGCCGAATTCACCCCTCCACTTT,.,.,TRBJ1-6,TRBV19
CASSLAQGAGTEAFF,TGCGCCAGCAGCTTGGCACAGGGGGCAGGCACTGAAGCTTTCTTT,TRBD1,few,TRBJ1-1,TRBV5-1
CASSRTDRGGRNTIYF,TGTGCCAGCAGCCGCACCGACAGGGGTGGAAGGAACACCATATATTTT,TRBD1,few,TRBJ1-3,TRBV7-9
CASSLDIRLKQFF,TGTGCCAGCAGCTTAGATATCCGTCTTAAGCAGTTCTTC,.,.,TRBJ2-1,TRBV7-2
CASSRWSTGNTIYF,TGCGCCAGCAGCCGTTGGTCGACTGGAAACACCATATATTTT,.,few,TRBJ1-3,TRBV4-1
CASSPDTNTGELFF,TGTGCCAGCAGCCCTGACACGAACACCGGGGAGCTGTTTTTT,.,.,TRBJ2-2,TRBV11-2
CASRRGNNQPQHF,TGTGCCAGCAGACGTGGTAACAATCAGCCCCAGCATTTT,.,medium-sized,TRBJ1-5,TRBV7-2
CASSEAGYHTDTQYF,TGTGCCAGCAGTGAGGCAGGATACCACACAGATACGCAGTATTTT,.,once,TRBJ2-3,TRBV2
CASRTPGAGYEQYF,TGTGCCAGCAGAACCCCAGGGGCGGGCTACGAGCAGTACTTC,.,once,TRBJ2-7,TRBV28
CASSHPSGANVLTF,TGTGCCAGTAGTCATCCCTCTGGGGCCAACGTCCTGACTTTC,.,.,TRBJ2-6,TRBV19
CASSKTGGGRAEAFF,TGTGCCAGCAGCAAGACAGGGGGCGGAAGGGCTGAAGCTTTCTTT,TRBD1,.,TRBJ1-1,TRBV6-6
CASSFTGSETQYF,TGTGCCAGCAGCTTCACGGGGAGCGAGACCCAGTACTTC,.,.,TRBJ2-5,TRBV11-2
CAISERGTSYEQYF,TGTGCCATCAGTGAACGTGGCACATCCTACGAGCAGTACTTC,.,.,TRBJ2-7,TRBV10-3
CASSLAAGMNTEAFF,TGTGCCAGCAGCTTGGCCGCCGGCATGAACACTGAAGCTTTCTTT,.,.,TRBJ1-1,TRBV4-2
CASRRDGPNEKLFF,TGTGCCAGCCGACGGGACGGCCCTAATGAAAAACTGTTTTTT,.,.,TRBJ1-4,TRBV2
CAISKGRELTGRGYTF,TGTGCCATCAGCAAAGGAAGGGAGTTAACAGGGAGAGGCTACACCTTC,.,.,TRBJ1-2,TRBV10-3
CASSYNRLNTEAFF,TGTGCCAGCAGTTACAATCGGTTGAACACTGAAGCTTTCTTT,.,few,TRBJ1-1,TRBV6-5
CASSFQTGQRNTIYF,TGTGCCAGCAGCTTTCAGACAGGGCAAAGAAACACCATATATTTT,TRBD1,.,TRBJ1-3,TRBV7-8
CASSLARLAAYEQYF,TGTGCCAGCAGCTTAGCGAGACTAGCGGCCTACGAGCAGTACTTC,TRBD2,few,TRBJ2-7,TRBV7-9
CASTPTSGTEAFF,TGCGCCAGCACTCCGACCTCGGGCACTGAAGCTTTCTTT,.,.,TRBJ1-1,TRBV5-1
CASSLAGTGELFF,TGTGCCAGCAGCTTAGCGGGGACCGGGGAGCTGTTTTTT,.,few,TRBJ2-2,TRBV7-3
CASSMHSGNTIYF,TGTGCCAGCAGTATGCACTCTGGAAACACCATATATTTT,.,few,TRBJ1-3,TRBV25-1
CASSHILGTGNTEAFF,TGTGCCAGCAGCCATATCCTAGGGACGGGCAACACTGAAGCTTTCTTT,.,once,TRBJ1-1,TRBV7-8
CASSPGSGGSNTGELFF,TGTGCCAGCTCACCGGGAAGCGGGGGTTCGAACACCGGGGAGCTGTTTTTT,TRBD2,.,TRBJ2-2,TRBV18
CASSTQLGTGELFF,TGTGCCAGCAGCACCCAGCTGGGGACCGGGGAGCTGTTTTTT,.,once,TRBJ2-2,TRBV7-6
CASSSGTSGNSPLHF,TGTGCCAGCAGCTCCGGGACCAGCGGTAATTCACCCCTCCACTTT,.,.,TRBJ1-6,TRBV2
CASSMTQAQTQYF,TGTGCCAGCAGCATGACCCAAGCTCAGACCCAGTACTTC,.,.,TRBJ2-5,TRBV6-5
CASSLPGGNTIYF,TGCGCCAGCAGCTTGCCAGGGGGAAACACCATATATTTT,.,.,TRBJ1-3,TRBV5-1
CASTHGAGGSSFYNEQFF,TGTGCCAGTACCCATGGAGCGGGGGGCTCCAGTTTCTACAATGAGCAGTTCTTC,TRBD2,.,TRBJ2-1,TRBV19
CASSFTARGGNQPQHF,TGTGCCAGCAGTTTTACGGCCCGCGGTGGGAATCAGCCCCAGCATTTT,.,.,TRBJ1-5,TRBV28
CASSSRQGASMNYGYTF,TGTGCCAGCAGCTCTCGACAGGGGGCATCGATGAACTATGGCTACACCTTC,TRBD1,.,TRBJ1-2,TRBV5-4
CASSLFWVTTNTGELFF,TGTGCCAGCAGCTTATTTTGGGTCACGACGAACACCGGGGAGCTGTTTTTT,.,.,TRBJ2-2,TRBV7-6
CATSRGATITYEQYF,TGTGCCACCAGCAGAGGGGCTACCATTACCTACGAGCAGTACTTC,.,.,TRBJ2-7,TRBV15
CASSPGTGAPGTEAFF,TGTGCCAGCAGCCCCGGGACAGGGGCCCCTGGCACTGAAGCTTTCTTT,TRBD1,.,TRBJ1-1,TRBV11-2
CAWSVRGGNTIYF,TGTGCCTGGAGTGTCAGGGGGGGAAACACCATATATTTT,TRBD1,.,TRBJ1-3,TRBV30
CASSLLGGTYGYTF,TGTGCCAGCAGCTTATTGGGCGGGACCTATGGCTACACCTTC,.,.,TRBJ1-2,TRBV7-2
CASSLQGQGTEAFF,TGCGCCAGCAGCTTGCAGGGGCAGGGCACTGAAGCTTTCTTT,.,few,TRBJ1-1,TRBV5-1
CASGGATTYEQYF,TGTGCCAGCGGGGGAGCAACCACTTACGAGCAGTACTTC,.,.,TRBJ2-7,TRBV6-1
CASSSTVNTEAFF,TGTGCCAGCAGCTCCACCGTGAACACTGAAGCTTTCTTT,.,.,TRBJ1-1,TRBV11-2
CASSPLEGTAFYSNQPQHF,TGTGCCAGCAGCCCGCTAGAAGGGACAGCGTTTTATAGCAATCAGCCCCAGCATTTT,TRBD1,once,TRBJ1-5,TRBV7-8
CASARGFEETQYF,TGTGCCAGTGCCAGGGGGTTCGAAGAGACCCAGTACTTC,TRBD1,.,TRBJ2-5,TRBV19
CASSTRALRGELFF,TGTGCCAGCAGCACTCGGGCCCTGAGGGGGGAGCTGTTTTTT,.,.,TRBJ2-2,TRBV9
CAWSRLRTSGGHNEQFF,TGTGCCTGGAGTCGCCTCAGGACTAGCGGGGGTCACAATGAGCAGTTCTTC,TRBD2,.,TRBJ2-1,TRBV30
CASRGASYNEQFF,TGTGCCAGCCGGGGGGCGTCCTACAATGAGCAGTTCTTC,.,.,TRBJ2-1,TRBV6-6
CAWRSIRGRTGELFF,TGTGCCTGGAGATCAATCCGGGGTAGGACCGGGGAGCTGTTTTTT,.,.,TRBJ2-2,TRBV30
CASRLGQGNEKLFF,TGCGCCAGCAGACTCGGACAGGGGAATGAAAAACTGTTTTTT,TRBD1,few,TRBJ1-4,TRBV4-1
CASSLVQGYGYTF,TGTGCCAGCAGCTTAGTACAGGGCTATGGCTACACCTTC,.,medium-sized,TRBJ1-2,TRBV7-9
CASSEMGFFRGNYGYTF,TGTGCCAGCAGTGAAATGGGTTTTTTTAGGGGAAACTATGGCTACACCTTC,.,.,TRBJ1-2,TRBV2